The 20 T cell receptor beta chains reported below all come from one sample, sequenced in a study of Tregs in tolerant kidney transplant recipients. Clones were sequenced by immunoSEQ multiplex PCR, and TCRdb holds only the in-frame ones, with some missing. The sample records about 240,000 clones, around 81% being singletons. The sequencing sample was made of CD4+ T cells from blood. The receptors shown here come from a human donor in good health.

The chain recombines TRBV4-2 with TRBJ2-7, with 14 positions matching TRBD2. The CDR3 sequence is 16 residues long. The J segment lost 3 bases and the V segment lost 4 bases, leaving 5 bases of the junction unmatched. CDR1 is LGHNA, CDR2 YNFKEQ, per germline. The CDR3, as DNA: TGTGCCAGCAGCCGGGGGACTAGCGGGAGTCTCTACGAGCAGTACTTC. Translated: CASSRGTSGSLYEQYF.

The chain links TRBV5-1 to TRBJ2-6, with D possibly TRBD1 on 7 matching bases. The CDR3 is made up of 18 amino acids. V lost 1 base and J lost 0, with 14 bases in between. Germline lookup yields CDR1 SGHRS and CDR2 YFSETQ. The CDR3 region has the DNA TGCGCCAGCAGCTTGCAGGGGGGACCGAGCTCTGGGGCCAACGTCCTGACTTTC. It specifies CASSLQGGPSSGANVLTF. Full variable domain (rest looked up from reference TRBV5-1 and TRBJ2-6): KAGVTQTPRYLIKTRGQQVTLSCSPISGHRSVSWYQQTPGQGLQFLFEYFSETQRNKGNFPGRFSGRQFSNSRSEMNVSTLELGDSALYLCASSLQGGPSSGANVLTFGAGSRLTVL.

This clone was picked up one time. The DNA for the CDR3 is TGTGCCAGCAGCGTAGCTGGGACGGCTCATTCACCCCTCCACTTT. The encoded protein is CASSVAGTAHSPLHF. This chain uses TRBV9 with TRBJ1-6; tentatively, D is TRBD1 (5 bases). Between the trimmed V and J ends, which lost 0 bases and 8 bases, there was a span of 12 bases. The CDR3 covers 15 residues. Germline V gene lookup returns CDR1 SGDLS and CDR2 YYNGEE.

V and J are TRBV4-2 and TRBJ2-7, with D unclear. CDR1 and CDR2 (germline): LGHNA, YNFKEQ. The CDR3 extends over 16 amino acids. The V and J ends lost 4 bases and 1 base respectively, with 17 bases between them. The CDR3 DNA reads TGTGCCAGCAGCCCATGGCCGAGAAGCGCGTCCTACGAGCAGTACTTC. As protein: CASSPWPRSASYEQYF.

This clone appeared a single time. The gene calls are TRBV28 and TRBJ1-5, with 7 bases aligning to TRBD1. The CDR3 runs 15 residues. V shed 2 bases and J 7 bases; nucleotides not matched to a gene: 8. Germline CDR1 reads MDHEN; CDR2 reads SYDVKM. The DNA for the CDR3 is TGTGCCAGCAGTTTAGCGGACAGGAGGGGACAGCCCCAGCATTTT. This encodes CASSLADRRGQPQHF.

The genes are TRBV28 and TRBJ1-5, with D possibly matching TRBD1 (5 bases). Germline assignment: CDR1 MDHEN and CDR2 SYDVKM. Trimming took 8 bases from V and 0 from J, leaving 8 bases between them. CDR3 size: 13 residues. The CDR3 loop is CASLGGSNQPQHF. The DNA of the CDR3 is TGTGCCAGCCTGGGGGGTAGCAATCAGCCCCAGCATTTT.

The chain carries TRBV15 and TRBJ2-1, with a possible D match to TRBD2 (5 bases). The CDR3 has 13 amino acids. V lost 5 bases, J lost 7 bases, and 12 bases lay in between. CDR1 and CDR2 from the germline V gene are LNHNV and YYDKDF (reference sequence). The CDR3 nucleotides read TGTGCCACCAGCCTATGGACTGTAAATGAGCAGTTCTTC. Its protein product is CATSLWTVNEQFF.

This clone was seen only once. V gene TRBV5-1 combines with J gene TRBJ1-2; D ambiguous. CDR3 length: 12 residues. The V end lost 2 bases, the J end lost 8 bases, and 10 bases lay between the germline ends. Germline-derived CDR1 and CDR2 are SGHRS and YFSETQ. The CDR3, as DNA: TGCGCCAGCAGCTTTGGGGATTCCGGCTACACCTTC. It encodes CASSFGDSGYTF.

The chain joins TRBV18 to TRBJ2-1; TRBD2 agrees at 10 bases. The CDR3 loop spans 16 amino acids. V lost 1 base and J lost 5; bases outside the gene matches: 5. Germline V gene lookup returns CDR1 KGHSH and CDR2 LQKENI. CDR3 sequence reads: CASSPLASGRNNEQFF. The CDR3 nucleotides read TGTGCCAGCTCACCACTGGCTAGCGGGAGAAACAATGAGCAGTTCTTC.

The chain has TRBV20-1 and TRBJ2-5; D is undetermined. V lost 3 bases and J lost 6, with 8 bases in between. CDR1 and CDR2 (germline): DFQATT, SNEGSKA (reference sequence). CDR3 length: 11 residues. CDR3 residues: CSARISQTQYF. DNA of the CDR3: TGCAGTGCTAGGATCAGTCAGACCCAGTACTTC.

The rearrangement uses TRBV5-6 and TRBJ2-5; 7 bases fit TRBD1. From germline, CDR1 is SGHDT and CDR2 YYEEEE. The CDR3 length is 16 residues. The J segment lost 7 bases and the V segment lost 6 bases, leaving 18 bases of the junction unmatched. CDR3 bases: TGTGCCAGCAACGTTCTCGGGACAGAGCCTCTAGGGACCCAGTACTTC. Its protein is CASNVLGTEPLGTQYF.

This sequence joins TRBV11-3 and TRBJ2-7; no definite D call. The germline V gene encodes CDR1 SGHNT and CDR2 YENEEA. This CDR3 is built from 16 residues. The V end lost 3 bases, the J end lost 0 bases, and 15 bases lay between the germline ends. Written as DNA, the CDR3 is TGTGCCAGCAGCTTTCCATTTAGGGCAGCCTCCTACGAGCAGTACTTC. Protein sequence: CASSFPFRAASYEQYF.

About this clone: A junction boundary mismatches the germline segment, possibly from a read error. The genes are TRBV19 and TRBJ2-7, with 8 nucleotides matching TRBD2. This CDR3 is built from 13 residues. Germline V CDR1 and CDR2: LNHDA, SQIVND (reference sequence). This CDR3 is CASSSGNSYEQYF. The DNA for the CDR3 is TGTGCCAGCAGTAGCGGGAACTCCTACGAGCAGTACTTC.

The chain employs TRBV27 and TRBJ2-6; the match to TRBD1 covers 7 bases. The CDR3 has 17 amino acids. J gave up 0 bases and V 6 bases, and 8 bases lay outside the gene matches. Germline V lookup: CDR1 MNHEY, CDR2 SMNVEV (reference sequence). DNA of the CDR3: TGTGCCAGCAGAAAACAGGGGACCAGCTCTGGGGCCAACGTCCTGACTTTC. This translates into CASRKQGTSSGANVLTF.

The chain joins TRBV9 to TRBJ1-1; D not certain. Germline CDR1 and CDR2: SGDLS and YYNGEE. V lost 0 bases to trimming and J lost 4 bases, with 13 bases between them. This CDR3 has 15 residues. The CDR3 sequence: CASSVGRVPSTEAFF. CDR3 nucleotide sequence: TGTGCCAGCAGCGTAGGTCGGGTGCCAAGCACTGAAGCTTTCTTT.

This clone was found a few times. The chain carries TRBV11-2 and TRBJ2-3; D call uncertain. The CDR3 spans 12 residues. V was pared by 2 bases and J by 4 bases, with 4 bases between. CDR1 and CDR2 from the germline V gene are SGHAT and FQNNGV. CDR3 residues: CASSLLADTQYF. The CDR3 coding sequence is TGTGCCAGCAGCTTATTGGCAGATACGCAGTATTTT.

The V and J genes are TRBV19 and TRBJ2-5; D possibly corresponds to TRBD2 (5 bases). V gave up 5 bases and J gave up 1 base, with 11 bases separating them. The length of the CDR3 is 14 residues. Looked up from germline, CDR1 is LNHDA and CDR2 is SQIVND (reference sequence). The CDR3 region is CASSGWRTQETQYF. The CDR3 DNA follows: TGTGCCAGTAGTGGATGGAGGACCCAAGAGACCCAGTACTTC.

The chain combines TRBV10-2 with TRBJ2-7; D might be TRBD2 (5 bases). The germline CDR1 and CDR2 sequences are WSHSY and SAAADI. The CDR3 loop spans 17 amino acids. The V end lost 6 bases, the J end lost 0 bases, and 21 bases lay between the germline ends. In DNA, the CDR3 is TGCGCCAGCAGACCCGTCTGGGAGATAGGGAGCTCCTACGAGCAGTACTTC. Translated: CASRPVWEIGSSYEQYF.

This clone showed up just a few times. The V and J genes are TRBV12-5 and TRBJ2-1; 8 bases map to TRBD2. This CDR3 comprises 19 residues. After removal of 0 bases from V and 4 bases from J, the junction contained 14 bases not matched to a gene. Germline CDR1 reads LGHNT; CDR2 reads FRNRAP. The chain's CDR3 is CASGLVHDGRAVRYNEQFF. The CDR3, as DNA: TGTGCTAGTGGTTTGGTACATGACGGGAGGGCCGTGCGGTACAATGAGCAGTTCTTC.

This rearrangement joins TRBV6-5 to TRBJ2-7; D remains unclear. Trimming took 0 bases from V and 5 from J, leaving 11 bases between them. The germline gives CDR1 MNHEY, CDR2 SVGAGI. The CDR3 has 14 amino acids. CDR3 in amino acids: CASSYSAANDEQYF. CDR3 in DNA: TGTGCCAGCAGTTACTCGGCAGCGAACGACGAGCAGTACTTC.